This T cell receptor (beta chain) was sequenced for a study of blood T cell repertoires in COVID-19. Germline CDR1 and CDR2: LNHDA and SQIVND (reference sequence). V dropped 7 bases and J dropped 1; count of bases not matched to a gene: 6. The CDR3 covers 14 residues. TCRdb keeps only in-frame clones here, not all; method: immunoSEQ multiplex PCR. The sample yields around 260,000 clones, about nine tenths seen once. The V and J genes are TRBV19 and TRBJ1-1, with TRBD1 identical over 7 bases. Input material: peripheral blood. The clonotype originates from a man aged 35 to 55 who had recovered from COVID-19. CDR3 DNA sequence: TGTGCCAGTAAAGGGACAGTCCCGAACACTGAAGCTTTCTTT. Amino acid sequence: CASKGTVPNTEAFF.